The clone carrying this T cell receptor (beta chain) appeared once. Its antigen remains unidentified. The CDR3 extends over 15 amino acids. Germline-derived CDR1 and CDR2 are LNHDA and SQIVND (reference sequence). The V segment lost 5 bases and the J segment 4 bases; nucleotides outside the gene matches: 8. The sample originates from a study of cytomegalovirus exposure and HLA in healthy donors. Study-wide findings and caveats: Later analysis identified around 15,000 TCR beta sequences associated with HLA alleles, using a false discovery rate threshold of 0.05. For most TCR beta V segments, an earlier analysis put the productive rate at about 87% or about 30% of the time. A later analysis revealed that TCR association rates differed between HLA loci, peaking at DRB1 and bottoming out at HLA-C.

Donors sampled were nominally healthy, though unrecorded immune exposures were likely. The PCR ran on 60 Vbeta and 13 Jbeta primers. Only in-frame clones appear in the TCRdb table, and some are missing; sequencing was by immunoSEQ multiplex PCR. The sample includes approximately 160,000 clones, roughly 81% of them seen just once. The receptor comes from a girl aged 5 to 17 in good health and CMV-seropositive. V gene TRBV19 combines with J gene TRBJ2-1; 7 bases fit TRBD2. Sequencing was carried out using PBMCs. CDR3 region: CASSQGLGGYNEQFF. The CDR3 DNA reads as TGTGCCAGTAGTCAAGGACTAGGAGGTTACAATGAGCAGTTCTTC.